This T cell receptor (beta chain) was observed in a study of blood T cell repertoires in COVID-19. Whole-study context: PBMCs, B-cell-depleted T cells, or T cells were the source of the cDNA or gDNA that made up the material.

Per the germline V gene, CDR1 is MGHRA and CDR2 is YSYEKL. Unmatched junction bases numbered 11, after V lost 3 bases and J lost 9 bases. The CDR3 runs 15 residues. Method: immunoSEQ multiplex PCR; TCRdb's copy keeps in-frame clones and lacks some. The data contain 250,000 to 400,000 clones, around 90% of them seen just once; the ten biggest clones take up approximately 2.5%. Each recovered donor of Cohort 3 presented with two negative PCRs, clearance, or symptom resolution. The clonotype was recovered from a man aged 55 to 70 who had recovered from COVID-19. The gene calls are TRBV4-1 and TRBJ2-1, with TRBD1 matching 7 bases. The sample consisted of PBMCs or T cells enriched from blood (not recorded which). CDR3 region: CASSQDRTWALEQFF. The CDR3 bases are TGCGCCAGCAGCCAGGACAGGACCTGGGCGCTTGAGCAGTTCTTC.